The 21 T cell receptor beta chains presented below share a single source sample, sequenced in a study of blood T cell repertoires in COVID-19 (dated by TCRdb to the early 2020s). The protocol used for the library was the immunoSEQ multiplex PCR assay. The clones in this table, taken by TCRdb from immuneACCESS, are in-frame only. Not every clone is retained; where verified, under half of the shortfall comes from an unresolved V gene, and the cause of the rest is unknown. A total of some 240,000 clones appear in this sample, roughly 80% of them only once. Approximately 13% of the sample lies in the top ten. The sample was peripheral blood. These receptors were obtained from a woman in her sixties or seventies with active or convalescent COVID-19.

The table lists this clone with a count of one. The chain joins TRBV3-1 (or the pseudogene TRBV3-2) to TRBJ1-1; TRBD1 might be the D (6 bases). Per the germline V gene, CDR1 is LGHDT and CDR2 is YNNKEL (reference sequence). V was clipped by 4 bases and J by 1 base, with 10 bases between them. The CDR3 runs 14 residues. CDR3 amino acids: CASSRGQPNTEAFF. CDR3 DNA sequence: TGTGCCAGCAGCCGTGGACAGCCGAACACTGAAGCTTTCTTT.

This chain joins TRBV3-1 (or the pseudogene TRBV3-2) and TRBJ2-7, with 9 bases fitting TRBD1. The germline CDR1 and CDR2 sequences are LGHDT and YNNKEL (reference sequence). J lost 3 bases, V lost 1 base, and 10 bases had no gene match. The CDR3 is made up of 17 amino acids. The CDR3 DNA is TGTGCCAGCAGCCAAGCCCGTTCGGGACAGGGAATCTACGAGCAGTACTTC. Translated: CASSQARSGQGIYEQYF.

The DNA of the CDR3 is TGTGCCAGCAGCCGGCAGGGCCCCACCTATGGCTACACCTTC. Residues: CASSRQGPTYGYTF. The chain has TRBV3-1 (or the pseudogene TRBV3-2) and TRBJ1-2, with D perhaps matching TRBD1 (5 bases). V was pared by 4 bases and J by 4 bases, with 13 bases between. Looked up from germline, CDR1 is LGHDT and CDR2 is YNNKEL (reference sequence). The CDR3 covers 14 residues.

The V call is TRBV21-1, the J call TRBJ1-1; the table's D call of TRBD1 was not tested on the DNA. TRBV21-1 represents a pseudogene. The length of the CDR3 is 18 residues. CDR3 coding DNA: TGTGCCAGCAGGATAACCGGACAGGGTTTAGGGGTTGGGGATGAAGCTTTCTTT. Residues: CASRITGQGLGVGDEAFF.

Only a few counts were recorded for this clone. The CDR3, as DNA: TGTGCCAGCAGCGTAGACGACCGCGGGCGGGAGCTGTTTTTT. The encoded protein is CASSVDDRGRELFF. The V call is TRBV9, the J call TRBJ2-2, with a possible D match to TRBD2 (5 bases). With 0 bases removed from V and 9 bases from J, the gap between germline ends came to 12 bases. Germline CDR1 is SGDLS and CDR2 is YYNGEE. The CDR3 is made up of 14 amino acids.

This clone was seen just once. V is TRBV7-3 and J is TRBJ1-1, with D possibly being TRBD1 (5 bases). The germline CDR1 and CDR2 sequences are SGHTA and FQGTGA. V lost 0 bases, J lost 3 bases, and 5 bases lay in between. This CDR3 spans 13 amino acids. CDR3 in amino acids: CASSLTGDTEAFF. Written as DNA, the CDR3 is TGTGCCAGCAGCTTAACAGGGGACACTGAAGCTTTCTTT. Combining the CDR3 with reference TRBV7-3 and TRBJ1-1 gives the whole variable domain GAGVSQTPSNKVTEKGKYVELRCDPISGHTALYWYRQSLGQGPEFLIYFQGTGAADDSGLPNDRFFAVRPEGSVSTLKIQRTERGDSAVYLCASSLTGDTEAFFGQGTRLTVV.

The rearrangement links TRBV6-5 to TRBJ1-6; TRBD1 matches at 7 bases. The germline V gene encodes CDR1 MNHEY and CDR2 SVGAGI. This CDR3 comprises 16 residues. J gave up 6 bases and V 2 bases, and 7 bases lay outside the gene matches. CDR3 residues: CASSYGQDLRNSPLHF. The CDR3 DNA reads TGTGCCAGCAGTTACGGACAGGATCTACGTAATTCACCCCTCCACTTT.

This clone was found once. The same CDR3 also results from other DNA sequences found in this sample. The chain is built from TRBV6-1 and TRBJ1-1; D not resolved. CDR1 is MNHNS, CDR2 SASEGT, per germline. V was pared by 1 base and J by 2 bases, with 5 bases between. The CDR3 contains 13 residues. CDR3 sequence (DNA): TGTGCCAGCAGTGAAGTCAGTAACACTGAAGCTTTCTTT. It encodes CASSEVSNTEAFF.

J is TRBJ1-4 and V is TRBV4-1, with unresolved D. The CDR3 extends over 13 amino acids. The germline CDR1 and CDR2 sequences are MGHRA and YSYEKL. V was cut by 1 base and J by 5 bases, with 5 bases left in between. Written as DNA, the CDR3 is TGCGCCAGCAGCCAAGTACAGAATGAAAAACTGTTTTTT. Translated: CASSQVQNEKLFF.

At least ten counts were recorded for this clone. The chain couples TRBV19 to TRBJ2-2, with 7 bases identical to TRBD1. The CDR3 loop spans 15 amino acids. From germline, CDR1 is LNHDA and CDR2 SQIVND (reference sequence). V dropped 6 bases and J dropped 1; count of bases not matched to a gene: 5. DNA of the CDR3: TGTGCCAGTAGGGGGCCAGGGGGGAACACCGGGGAGCTGTTTTTT. Encoded protein: CASRGPGGNTGELFF.

The chain links TRBV5-7 to TRBJ2-2, with TRBD2 identical over 14 bases. TRBV5-7 is assigned to the ORF class and has an uncertain function. The CDR3 has 18 residues. V dropped 2 bases and J dropped 0; count of bases not matched to a gene: 3. The CDR3 DNA is TGTGCCAGCAGCTTTAGGACTAGCGGGGGGCCGAACACCGGGGAGCTGTTTTTT. Translated: CASSFRTSGGPNTGELFF.

The J gene is TRBJ1-4, the V gene TRBV6-5; D not certain. V lost 2 bases and J 4 bases, leaving 11 bases between the germline ends. The CDR3 spans 15 residues. Per germline, CDR1 MNHEY and CDR2 SVGAGI. The CDR3: CASSYGRVFNEKLFF. CDR3 coding DNA: TGTGCCAGCAGTTACGGGAGAGTGTTTAATGAAAAACTGTTTTTT.

The chain uses TRBV18 and TRBJ1-3, with 7 nucleotides matching TRBD1. Germline lookup yields CDR1 KGHSH and CDR2 LQKENI. CDR3 length equals 15 residues. V shed 1 base, J shed 3 bases, and the junction held 3 bases outside the gene matches. The CDR3 sequence is CASSPQGASGNTIYF. The CDR3 nucleotides are TGTGCCAGCTCACCACAGGGGGCAAGTGGAAACACCATATATTTT.

The J gene is TRBJ2-3, the V gene TRBV6-5; weak D call: TRBD2 (6 bases). CDR1 and CDR2 (germline): MNHEY, SVGAGI. The V end lost 0 bases, the J end lost 8 bases, and 18 bases lay between the germline ends. This CDR3 comprises 16 residues. The CDR3, as DNA: TGTGCCAGCAGTTACTCACTAGCCAGGGCGTGGAGTACGCAGTATTTT. This translates into CASSYSLARAWSTQYF.

The chain couples TRBV19 to TRBJ2-1; tentative D call: TRBD1 (7 bases). V was shortened by 3 bases and J by 6 bases, with 18 bases between the two germline ends. The CDR3 has 16 amino acids. Germline V gives CDR1 LNHDA, CDR2 SQIVND (reference sequence). CDR3 sequence (DNA): TGTGCCAGTAGTATGGAGAGGGGGGACAGACTCAATGAGCAGTTCTTC. Translated, it gives CASSMERGDRLNEQFF.

This chain uses TRBV9 with TRBJ2-2; TRBD1 agrees at 12 bases. The CDR3 covers 17 residues. CDR1 and CDR2 from the germline V gene are SGDLS and YYNGEE. V trimming: 4 bases; J trimming: 5 bases; junction bases outside the gene matches: 9. CDR3 sequence reads: CASSPPGTGGETGELFF. The CDR3 DNA is TGTGCCAGCAGCCCCCCGGGGACAGGGGGCGAGACCGGGGAGCTGTTTTTT.

This chain connects TRBV9 to TRBJ1-2; D possibly corresponds to TRBD1 (5 bases). This CDR3 is built from 12 residues. Trimming removed 4 bases from V and 6 bases from J, with 10 bases in between. Germline CDR1 and CDR2: SGDLS and YYNGEE. CDR3 loop: CASSSDSNGYTF. The CDR3 DNA reads as TGTGCCAGCAGCTCCGACAGCAATGGCTACACCTTC.

This clone has just a few counts. This rearrangement joins TRBV3-1 (or the pseudogene TRBV3-2) to TRBJ2-7, with TRBD1 matching over 7 bases. After removal of 2 bases from V and 3 bases from J, the junction contained 10 bases not matched to a gene. Germline V gives CDR1 LGHDT, CDR2 YNNKEL (reference sequence). The CDR3 extends over 16 amino acids. CDR3 residues: CASSQMSAGGFYEQYF. In DNA form, the CDR3 reads TGTGCCAGCAGCCAAATGTCGGCAGGGGGATTCTACGAGCAGTACTTC.

With regard to this clone: This sample also contains other DNA sequences that code for the same CDR3. The rearrangement links TRBV14 to TRBJ1-1; D unclear. The germline V and J ends were trimmed by 4 bases and 0 bases, with 9 bases remaining between them. Germline CDR1 is SGHDN and CDR2 is FVKESK. The CDR3 has 14 amino acids. CDR3 nucleotide sequence: TGTGCCAGCAGCCCCCCGGGTATGAACACTGAAGCTTTCTTT. Encoded protein: CASSPPGMNTEAFF.

About this clone itself: This CDR3 is also generated by other DNA sequences in the sample. The V and J genes are TRBV7-2 and TRBJ1-6; 7 bases agree with TRBD1. Germline trimming cut 0 bases from V and 7 bases from J; bases unmatched to any gene: 3. This CDR3 contains 15 residues. The V gene's germline CDR1 is SGHTA and CDR2 FQGNSA. The CDR3 spells CASSLATGSNSPLHF. The CDR3 DNA sequence: TGTGCCAGCAGCTTAGCGACAGGGTCAAATTCACCCCTCCACTTT.

This clone was seen more than once but under ten times. The V and J genes are TRBV19 and TRBJ2-1, with D perhaps TRBD1 (6 bases). Trimming pared 3 bases from V and 6 bases from J, leaving 18 bases between. From germline, CDR1 is LNHDA and CDR2 SQIVND (reference sequence). This CDR3 has 16 residues. The CDR3 sequence: CASSMGLQGHGNEQFF. In DNA form, the CDR3 reads TGTGCCAGTAGTATGGGATTACAGGGACACGGCAATGAGCAGTTCTTC.